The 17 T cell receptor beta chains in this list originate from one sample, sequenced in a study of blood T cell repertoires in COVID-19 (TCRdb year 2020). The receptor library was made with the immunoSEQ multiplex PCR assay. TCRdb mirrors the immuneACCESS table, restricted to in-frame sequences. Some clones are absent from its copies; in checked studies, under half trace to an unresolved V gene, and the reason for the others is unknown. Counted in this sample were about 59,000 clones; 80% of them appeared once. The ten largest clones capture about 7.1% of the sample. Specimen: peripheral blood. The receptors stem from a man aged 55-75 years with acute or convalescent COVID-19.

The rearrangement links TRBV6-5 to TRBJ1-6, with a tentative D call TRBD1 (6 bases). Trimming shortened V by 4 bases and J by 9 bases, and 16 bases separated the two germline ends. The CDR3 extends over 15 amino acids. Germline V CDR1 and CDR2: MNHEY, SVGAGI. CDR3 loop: CASSSIPQGRSPLHF. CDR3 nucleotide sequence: TGTGCCAGCAGTTCAATTCCTCAGGGGCGTTCACCCCTCCACTTT.

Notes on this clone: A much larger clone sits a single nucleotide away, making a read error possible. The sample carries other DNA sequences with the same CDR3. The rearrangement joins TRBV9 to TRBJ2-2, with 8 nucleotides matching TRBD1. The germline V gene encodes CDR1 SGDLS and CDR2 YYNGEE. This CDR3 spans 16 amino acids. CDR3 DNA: TGTGCCAGCAGCGTATTAGCGGACAGGGTTACCGGGGAGCTATTTTTT. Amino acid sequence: CASSVLADRVTGELFF.

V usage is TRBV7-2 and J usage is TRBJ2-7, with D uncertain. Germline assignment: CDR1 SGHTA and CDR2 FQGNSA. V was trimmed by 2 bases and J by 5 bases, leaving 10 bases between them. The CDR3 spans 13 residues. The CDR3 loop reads CASSLPVRDEQYF. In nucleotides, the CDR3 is TGTGCCAGCAGCTTACCAGTTCGGGACGAGCAGTACTTC.

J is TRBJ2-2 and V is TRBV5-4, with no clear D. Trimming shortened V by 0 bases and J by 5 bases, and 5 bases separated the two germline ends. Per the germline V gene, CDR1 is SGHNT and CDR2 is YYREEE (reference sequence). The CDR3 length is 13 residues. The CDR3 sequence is CASSLEETGELFF. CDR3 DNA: TGTGCCAGCAGCTTGGAGGAGACCGGGGAGCTGTTTTTT.

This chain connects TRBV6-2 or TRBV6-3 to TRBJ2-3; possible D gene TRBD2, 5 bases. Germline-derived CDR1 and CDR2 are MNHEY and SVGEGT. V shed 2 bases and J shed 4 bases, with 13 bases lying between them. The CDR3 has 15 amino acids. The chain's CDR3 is CASSYRRGISDTQYF. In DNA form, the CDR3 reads TGTGCCAGCAGTTACCGTCGGGGAATTTCAGATACGCAGTATTTT.

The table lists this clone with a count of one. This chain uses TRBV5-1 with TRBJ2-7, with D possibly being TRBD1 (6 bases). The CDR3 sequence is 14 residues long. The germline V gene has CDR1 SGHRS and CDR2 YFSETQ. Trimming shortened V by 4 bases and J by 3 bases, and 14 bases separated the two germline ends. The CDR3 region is CASSLGQSFYEQYF. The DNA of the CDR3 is TGCGCCAGCAGCCTCGGACAGAGCTTCTACGAGCAGTACTTC.

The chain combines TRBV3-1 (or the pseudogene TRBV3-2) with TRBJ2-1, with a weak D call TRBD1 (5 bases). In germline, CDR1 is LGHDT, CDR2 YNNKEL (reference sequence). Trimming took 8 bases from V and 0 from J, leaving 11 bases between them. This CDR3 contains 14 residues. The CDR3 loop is CASGVGASYNEQFF. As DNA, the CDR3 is TGTGCCAGCGGTGTAGGGGCCTCCTACAATGAGCAGTTCTTC.

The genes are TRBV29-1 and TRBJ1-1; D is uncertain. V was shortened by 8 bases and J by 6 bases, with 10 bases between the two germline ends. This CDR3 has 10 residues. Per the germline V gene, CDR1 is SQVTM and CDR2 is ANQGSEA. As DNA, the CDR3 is TGCAGCTCCGGCGGCGCTGAAGCTTTCTTT. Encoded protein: CSSGGAEAFF.

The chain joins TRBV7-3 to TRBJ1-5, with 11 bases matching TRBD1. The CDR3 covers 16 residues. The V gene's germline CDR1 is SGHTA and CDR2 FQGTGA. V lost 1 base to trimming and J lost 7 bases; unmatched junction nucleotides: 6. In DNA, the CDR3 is TGTGCCAGCAGCTTAAACAGGGACAGGGGGAGGCAGCCCCAGCATTTT. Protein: CASSLNRDRGRQPQHF.

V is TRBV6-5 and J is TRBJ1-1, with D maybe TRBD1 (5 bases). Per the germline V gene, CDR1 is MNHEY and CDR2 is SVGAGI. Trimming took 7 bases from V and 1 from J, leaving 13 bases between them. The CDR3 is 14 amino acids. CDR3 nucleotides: TGTGCCAGCACTCCACGTAGGGGGAACACTGAAGCTTTCTTT. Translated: CASTPRRGNTEAFF.

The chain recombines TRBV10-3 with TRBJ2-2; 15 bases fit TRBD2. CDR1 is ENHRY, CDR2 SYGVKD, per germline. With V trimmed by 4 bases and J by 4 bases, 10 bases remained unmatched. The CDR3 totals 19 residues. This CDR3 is CAISGRTSGGAPGTGELFF. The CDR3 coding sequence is TGTGCCATCAGTGGCAGGACTAGCGGGGGGGCACCGGGCACCGGGGAGCTGTTTTTT.

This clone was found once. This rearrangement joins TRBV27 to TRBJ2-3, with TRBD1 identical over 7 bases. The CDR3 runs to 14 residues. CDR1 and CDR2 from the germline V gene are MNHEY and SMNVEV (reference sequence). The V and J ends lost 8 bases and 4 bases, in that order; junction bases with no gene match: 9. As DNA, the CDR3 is TGTGCCAGCGGTCTACAGGGGAGAGCAGATACGCAGTATTTT. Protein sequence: CASGLQGRADTQYF.

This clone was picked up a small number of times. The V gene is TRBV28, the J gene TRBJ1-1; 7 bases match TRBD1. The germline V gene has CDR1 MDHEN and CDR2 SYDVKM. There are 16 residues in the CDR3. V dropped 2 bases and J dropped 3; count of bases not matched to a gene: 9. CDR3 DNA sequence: TGTGCCAGCAGTTTAAGCTCTTGGGACAGTTACACTGAAGCTTTCTTT. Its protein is CASSLSSWDSYTEAFF.

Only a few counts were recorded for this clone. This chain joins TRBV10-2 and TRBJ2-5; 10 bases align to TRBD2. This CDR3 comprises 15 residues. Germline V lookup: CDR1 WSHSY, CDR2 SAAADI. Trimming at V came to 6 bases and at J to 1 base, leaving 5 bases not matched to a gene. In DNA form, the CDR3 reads TGCGCCAGCAGACTAGCGGGGATGGCCCAAGAGACCCAGTACTTC. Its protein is CASRLAGMAQETQYF.

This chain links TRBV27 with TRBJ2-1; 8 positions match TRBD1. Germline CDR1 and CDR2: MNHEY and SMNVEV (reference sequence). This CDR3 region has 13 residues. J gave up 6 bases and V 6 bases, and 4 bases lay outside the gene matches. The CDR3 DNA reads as TGTGCCAGCAGATTTACAGGGGGCAATGAGCAGTTCTTC. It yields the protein CASRFTGGNEQFF.

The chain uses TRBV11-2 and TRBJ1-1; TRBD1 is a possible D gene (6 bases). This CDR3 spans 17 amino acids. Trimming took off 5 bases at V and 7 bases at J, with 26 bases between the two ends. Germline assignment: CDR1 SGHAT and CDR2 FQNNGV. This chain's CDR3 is CASSLRGGGVRTGEAFF. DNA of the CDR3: TGTGCCAGCAGCCTTCGGGGAGGGGGGGTCAGAACGGGTGAAGCTTTCTTT.

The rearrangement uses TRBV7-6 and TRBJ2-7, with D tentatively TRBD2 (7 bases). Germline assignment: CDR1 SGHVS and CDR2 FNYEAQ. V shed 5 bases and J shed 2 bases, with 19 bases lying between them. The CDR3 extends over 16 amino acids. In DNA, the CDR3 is TGTGCCAGCAGCCCGGGGGGCAGGGGAATTGCCTACGAGCAGTACTTC. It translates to CASSPGGRGIAYEQYF.